The source of this T cell receptor (beta chain) is a study of T cells in Graves' hyperthyroidism and ophthalmopathy (dated by TCRdb to about 2019). Background for the entire study: Peripheral blood samples were taken at the time of initial diagnosis, prior to any treatment. To identify distinguishing TCR V-J signatures, a discovery cohort of some 100 patients was used, comprising some 43 with Graves' ophthalmopathy and 57 with stable Graves' hyperthyroidism. Prospective prediction of ophthalmopathy was tested in an independent validation cohort of some 19 hyperthyroidism patients and 17 patients who later progressed to ophthalmopathy. The roughly 94 discovery patients were randomly divided into training and test sets at a 7:3 ratio. Thyroid tissue and blood T-cell repertoires from six Graves' hyperthyroidism patients were also compared in the study. After sampling, hyperthyroidism patients received methimazole starting at 30 mg daily, and ophthalmopathy patients received high-dose intravenous methylprednisolone. According to the paper, TCR Vbeta CDR3 sequencing was carried out on 135 peripheral blood samples, which came from 40 to 45 ophthalmopathy, around 75 hyperthyroidism and roughly 17 progressor patients. Findings and caveats that apply to the study as a whole: In validation, the model predicted progression to ophthalmopathy a median of approximately 6.3 months before onset, with over 60% sensitivity and about 75% specificity. A 13 V-J signature model separated ophthalmopathy from stable hyperthyroidism, with approximately 87% sensitivity and about 81% specificity in cross-validation and 80%/75% in testing. Blood samples also contained most of the expanded thyroid clonotypes (frequency above 0.001), which suggests that blood repertoires may reflect thyroid immune responses. Sample size was not statistically predetermined, and investigators were not blinded to group allocation.

The germline ends are 11 bases apart after V is trimmed by 2 bases and J by 7 bases. The CDR1 and CDR2 encoded by the germline V gene are ENHRY and SYGVKD. The CDR3 sequence holds 13 residues, the cysteine and phenylalanine included. The CDR3 DNA has 39 bases and is translated from base 1. The TCR beta CDR3 regions were amplified from the RNA transcripts. The first round of RT-PCR for the TCR CDR3 was performed with the HTBI primer set and the Qiagen OneStep RT-PCR kit. Libraries were constructed in a second round of multiplex PCR, after which size selection and purification were carried out. The libraries were sequenced on an Illumina HiSeq2000 using paired-end 100 bp reads. Concerning the study's data processing: Raw data were processed with SOAPnuke, discarding reads with adapters, uncalled bases, mean Phred below 15, or no exact constant-primer or identifier match. COPE v1.2.5 was used to merge high-quality paired reads, and clonotypes were defined as unique nucleotide sequences. MiTCR v1.1 was used to align the clonotypes against IMGT TRBV, TRBD and TRBJ reference segments. The analysis was restricted to V-J combinations with a frequency above 0.0001, which together covered roughly 99% of the repertoires. A TCS score was defined as the ratio between F50 (clonal expansion) and ExV (chaos), using BLOSUM62-based TCRdist between CDR3 peptides within each V-J. Welch's t-statistics and random forest reduced 450 to 600 V-J features to fewer than 15, which were used in a naive Bayes classifier (R e1071). The raw public data were reprocessed by TCRdb itself: fastp quality trimming at Q25, MiXCR clonotype calling, in-frame beta chains only. Rows matching on CDR3 protein sequence are summarized as one entry with the most common DNA and genes. The V and J calls were not made by the authors but by TCRdb's processing. Here the sample has some 560,000 distinct CDR3 sequences; roughly 14% occur a single time. The ten largest make up 6.5% to 8% of the sample.

Stable Graves' hyperthyroidism was defined as the absence of progression to ophthalmopathy over 18 months of follow-up. The hyperthyroidism patients were between 18 and 65 years old and newly diagnosed, with a disease duration of less than 2 months. Exclusion was applied to patients with uncontrolled infections, other autoimmune diseases, pregnancy or lactation. Diagnoses relied on clinical symptoms, serum thyroxine and TRAb, thyroid ultrasound and orbital computed tomography. PBMCs were separated from roughly 10 ml of fresh peripheral blood using Ficoll-Paque density gradient centrifugation. Trizol reagent was used to extract total RNA, and RNA quality was then checked on an Agilent 2100 Bioanalyzer. With respect to this clonotype: The clone's antigen remains unknown. No much larger clone is present one base from it, and per-base qualities are unavailable.

The receptor comes from a woman aged 30 to 39 with Graves' hyperthyroidism. The chain is encoded by TRBV10-3 joined to TRBJ2-5, and perhaps TRBD2 as D gene, on 5 matching bases. Sequenced input: blood. The CDR3 sequence is CAISEPVRGTQYF. At the DNA level, the sequence is TGTGCCATCAGTGAGCCGGTCCGGGGGACCCAGTACTTC.